This T cell receptor (beta chain) originates from a study of PD-1 blockade in classical Hodgkin lymphoma. Assay used: immunoSEQ multiplex PCR; TCRdb lists only in-frame clones, some missing. The sample lists about 23,000 clones; roughly 90% were seen once. Time point described: cycle 4 day 1 (C4D1), after five to seven weeks of nivolumab. All the patients suffered relapse after autologous stem cell transplantation, and brentuximab vedotin exposure differed. The CDR3 is 17 residues long. V dropped 3 bases and J dropped 1; count of bases not matched to a gene: 7. Per the germline V gene, CDR1 is SGHRS and CDR2 is YFSETQ.

The source material was peripheral blood mononuclear cells (PBMCs), sampled before the fourth cycle of nivolumab. The chain carries TRBV5-1 and TRBJ2-1; 10 bases align to TRBD2. This TCR came from a human donor with classical Hodgkin lymphoma. The CDR3 nucleotides read TGCGCCAGCAGCTCTGGCGCAGCGGGGGGGTCCTACAATGAGCAGTTCTTC. Protein: CASSSGAAGGSYNEQFF.